This T cell receptor (beta chain) was recorded in a study of shared clonotypes between healthy human individuals. Study conclusions and caveats: A handful of donors shared approximately 5% of their naive CD4 clonotypes. Clonotypes which were not shared had lower generation probabilities than clonotypes that all four donors shared.

A note on this clone: Its cognate antigen is unknown.

Using immunoSEQ multiplex PCR, the repertoire was profiled, and TCRdb retains in-frame clones only, with some absent. Here the sample spans under 600,000 clones, around 96% being singletons. The V end lost 1 base, the J end lost 4 bases, and 7 bases lay between the germline ends. In germline, CDR1 is MNHEY, CDR2 SMNVEV (reference sequence). CDR3 length equals 13 residues. Donors were healthy HIV-negative adults without recently reported acute infections or vaccinations. The donors, all of them Caucasian adults, lived in Nashville, Tennessee. The receptor was isolated from a woman aged 25 to 39 in good health. The chain is built from TRBV27 and TRBJ2-5; D gene unclear. The sequenced sample consisted of naive CD4+ T cells sorted from blood. Subset indicated: CD45RA+ positively selected. The CDR3: CASSLFPRETQYF. CDR3 DNA: TGTGCCAGCAGTTTATTTCCCCGAGAGACCCAGTACTTC.